The entry below describes one T cell receptor (beta chain). The data were obtained in a study of blood T cell repertoires in COVID-19. Study summary: Sources were T cells, B-cell-depleted T cells, or PBMCs; the material itself was cDNA or gDNA.

Trimming took 0 bases from V and 4 from J, leaving 8 bases between them. The CDR3 contains 14 residues. The germline CDR1 and CDR2 sequences are SGHRS and YFSETQ. The assay was immunoSEQ multiplex PCR, and TCRdb's table has in-frame clones only and misses some. The table lists roughly 80,000 clones, roughly nine tenths of them singletons. Followed over time, Seattle patients had been enrolled while infection was active. This TCR came from a man aged 45-65 years with COVID-19, enrolled during active disease. The sample comprised peripheral blood. V and J are TRBV5-1 and TRBJ1-3; weak D call: TRBD1 (5 bases). The CDR3 here is CASSLAGYGNTIYF. CDR3 coding DNA: TGCGCCAGCAGCTTGGCAGGGTACGGAAACACCATATATTTT.